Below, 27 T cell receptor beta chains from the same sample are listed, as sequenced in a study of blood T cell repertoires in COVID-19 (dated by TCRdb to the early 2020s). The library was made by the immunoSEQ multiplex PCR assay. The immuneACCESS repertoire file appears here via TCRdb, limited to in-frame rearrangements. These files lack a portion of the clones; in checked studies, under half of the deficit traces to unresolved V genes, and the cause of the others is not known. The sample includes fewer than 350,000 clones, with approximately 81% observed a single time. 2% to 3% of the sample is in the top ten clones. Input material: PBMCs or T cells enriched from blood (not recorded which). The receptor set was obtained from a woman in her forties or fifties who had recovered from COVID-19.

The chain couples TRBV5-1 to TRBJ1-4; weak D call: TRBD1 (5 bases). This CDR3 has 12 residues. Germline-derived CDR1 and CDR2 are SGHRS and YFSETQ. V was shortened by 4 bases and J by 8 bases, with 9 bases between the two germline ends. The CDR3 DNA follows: TGCGCCAGCAGCGACAGCAGAGAAAAACTGTTTTTT. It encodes CASSDSREKLFF.

The CDR3 protein is CASSQGQGVHEQYF. The CDR3 DNA reads TGTGCCAGCAGCCAAGGACAGGGAGTCCACGAGCAGTACTTC. V usage is TRBV4-2 and J usage is TRBJ2-7; 7 bases are a match to TRBD1. V was pared by 1 base and J by 5 bases, with 5 bases of the junction left unmatched. The germline CDR1 and CDR2 sequences are LGHNA and YNFKEQ. The CDR3 runs 14 residues.

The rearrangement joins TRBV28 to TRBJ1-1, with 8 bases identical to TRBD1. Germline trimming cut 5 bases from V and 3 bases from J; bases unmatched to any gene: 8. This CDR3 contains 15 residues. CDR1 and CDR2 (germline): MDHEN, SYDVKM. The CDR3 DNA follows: TGTGCCAGCAGTAGAAGACAGGGGACTTACACTGAAGCTTTCTTT. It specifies CASSRRQGTYTEAFF.

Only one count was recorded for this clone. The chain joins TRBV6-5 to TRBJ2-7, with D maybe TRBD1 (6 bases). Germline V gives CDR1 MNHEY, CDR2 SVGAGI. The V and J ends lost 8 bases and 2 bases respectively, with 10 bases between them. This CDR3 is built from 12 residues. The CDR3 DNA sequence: TGTGCCAGCGGACAGATTACCTACGAGCAGTACTTC. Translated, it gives CASGQITYEQYF.

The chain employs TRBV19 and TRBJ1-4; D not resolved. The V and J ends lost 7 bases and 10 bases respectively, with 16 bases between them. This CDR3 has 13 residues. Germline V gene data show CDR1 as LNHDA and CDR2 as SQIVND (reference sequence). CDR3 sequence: CASTGLGRAKLFF. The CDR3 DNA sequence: TGTGCCAGTACCGGGCTGGGGAGGGCAAAACTGTTTTTT.

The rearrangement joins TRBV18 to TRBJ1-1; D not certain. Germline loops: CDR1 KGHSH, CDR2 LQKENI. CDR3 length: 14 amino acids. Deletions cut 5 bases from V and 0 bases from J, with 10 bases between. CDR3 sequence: CASSTTDMNTEAFF. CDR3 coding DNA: TGTGCCAGCTCAACAACAGACATGAACACTGAAGCTTTCTTT.

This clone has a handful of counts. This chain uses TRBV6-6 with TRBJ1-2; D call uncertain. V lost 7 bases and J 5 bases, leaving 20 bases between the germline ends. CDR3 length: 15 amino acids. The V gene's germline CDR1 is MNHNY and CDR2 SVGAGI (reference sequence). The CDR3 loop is CASTEEGRSGYGYTF. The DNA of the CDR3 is TGTGCCAGCACCGAGGAAGGGCGCTCGGGATATGGCTACACCTTC.

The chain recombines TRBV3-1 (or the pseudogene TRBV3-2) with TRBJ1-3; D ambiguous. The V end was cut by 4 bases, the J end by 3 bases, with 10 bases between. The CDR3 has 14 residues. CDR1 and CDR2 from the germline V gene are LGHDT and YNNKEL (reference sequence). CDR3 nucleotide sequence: TGTGCCAGCAGCCCCTCCGTTTTTGGAAACACCATATATTTT. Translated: CASSPSVFGNTIYF.

CDR3 DNA sequence: TGTGCCAGCAGCTTGGGAGGTGAAGCTTTCTTT. This gives the protein CASSLGGEAFF. The chain recombines TRBV7-6 with TRBJ1-1; D remains unclear. Germline V gene data show CDR1 as SGHVS and CDR2 as FNYEAQ. V lost 3 bases and J 7 bases, leaving 6 bases between the germline ends. This CDR3 region has 11 residues.

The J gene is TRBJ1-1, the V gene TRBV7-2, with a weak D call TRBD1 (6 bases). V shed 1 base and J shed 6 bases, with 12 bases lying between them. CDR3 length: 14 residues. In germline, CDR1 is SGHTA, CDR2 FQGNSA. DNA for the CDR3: TGTGCCAGCAGCTTAGACGGGGGGCTTTCTGAAGCTTTCTTT. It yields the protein CASSLDGGLSEAFF. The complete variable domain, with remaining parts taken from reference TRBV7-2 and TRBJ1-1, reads GAGVSQSPSNKVTEKGKDVELRCDPISGHTALYWYRQSLGQGLEFLIYFQGNSAPDKSGLPSDRFSAERTGGSVSTLTIQRTQQEDSAVYLCASSLDGGLSEAFFGQGTRLTVV.

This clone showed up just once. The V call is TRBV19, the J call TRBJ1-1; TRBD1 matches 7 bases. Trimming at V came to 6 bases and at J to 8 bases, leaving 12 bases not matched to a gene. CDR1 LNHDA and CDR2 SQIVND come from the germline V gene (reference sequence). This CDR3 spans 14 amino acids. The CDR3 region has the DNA TGTGCCAGTAGCCTGGAGGGGCACAGGGGCGAAGCTTTCTTT. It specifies CASSLEGHRGEAFF.

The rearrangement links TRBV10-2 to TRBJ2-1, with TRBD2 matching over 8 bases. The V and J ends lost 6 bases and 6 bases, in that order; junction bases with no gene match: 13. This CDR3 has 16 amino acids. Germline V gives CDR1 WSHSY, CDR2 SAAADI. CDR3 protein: CASRKMAGTSLNEQFF. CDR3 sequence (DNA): TGCGCCAGCAGGAAAATGGCCGGGACTAGTCTCAATGAGCAGTTCTTC.

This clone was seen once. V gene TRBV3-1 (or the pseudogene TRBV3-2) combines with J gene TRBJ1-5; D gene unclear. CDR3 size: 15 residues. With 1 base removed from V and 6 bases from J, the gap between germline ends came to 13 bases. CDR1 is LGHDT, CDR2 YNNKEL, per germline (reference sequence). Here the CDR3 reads CASSQGGSGGQPQHF. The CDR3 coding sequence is TGTGCCAGCAGCCAAGGTGGAAGTGGCGGTCAGCCCCAGCATTTT.

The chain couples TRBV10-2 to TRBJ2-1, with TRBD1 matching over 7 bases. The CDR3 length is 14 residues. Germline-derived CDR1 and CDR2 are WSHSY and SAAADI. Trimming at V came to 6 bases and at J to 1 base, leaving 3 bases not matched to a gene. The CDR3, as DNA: TGCGCCAGCAGAAGGACAGGATCCTACAATGAGCAGTTCTTC. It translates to CASRRTGSYNEQFF.

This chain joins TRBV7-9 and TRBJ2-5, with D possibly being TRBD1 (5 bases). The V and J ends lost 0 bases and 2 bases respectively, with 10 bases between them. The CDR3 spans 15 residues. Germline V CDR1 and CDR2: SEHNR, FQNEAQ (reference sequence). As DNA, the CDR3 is TGTGCCAGCAGCTTAGCGCAGGGTTGGCAAGAGACCCAGTACTTC. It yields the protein CASSLAQGWQETQYF.

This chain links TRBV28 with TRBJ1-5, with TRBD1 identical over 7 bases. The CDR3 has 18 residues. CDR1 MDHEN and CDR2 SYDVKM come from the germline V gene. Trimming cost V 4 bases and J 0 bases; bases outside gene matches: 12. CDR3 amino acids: CASSYARGYRGSNQPQHF. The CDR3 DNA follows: TGTGCCAGCAGTTATGCCCGGGGGTACAGGGGTAGCAATCAGCCCCAGCATTTT.

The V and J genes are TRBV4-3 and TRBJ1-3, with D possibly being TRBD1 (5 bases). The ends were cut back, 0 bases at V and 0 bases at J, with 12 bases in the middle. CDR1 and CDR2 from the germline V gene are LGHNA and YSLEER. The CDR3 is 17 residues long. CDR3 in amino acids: CASSQDTDRRSGNTIYF. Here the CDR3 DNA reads TGCGCCAGCAGCCAAGATACCGACAGACGCTCTGGAAACACCATATATTTT.

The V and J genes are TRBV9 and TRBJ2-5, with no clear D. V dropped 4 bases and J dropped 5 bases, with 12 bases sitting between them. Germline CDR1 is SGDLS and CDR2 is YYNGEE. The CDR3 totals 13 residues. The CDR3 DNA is TGTGCCAGCAGCCCCTCACCGGAGGAGACCCAGTACTTC. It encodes CASSPSPEETQYF.

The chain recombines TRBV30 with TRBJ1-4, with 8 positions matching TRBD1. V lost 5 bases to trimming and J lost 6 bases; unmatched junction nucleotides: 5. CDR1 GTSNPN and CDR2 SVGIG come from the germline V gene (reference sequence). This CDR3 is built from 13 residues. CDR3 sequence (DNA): TGTGCCTGGTCTCAGGGGGCTTATGAAAAACTGTTTTTT. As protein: CAWSQGAYEKLFF.

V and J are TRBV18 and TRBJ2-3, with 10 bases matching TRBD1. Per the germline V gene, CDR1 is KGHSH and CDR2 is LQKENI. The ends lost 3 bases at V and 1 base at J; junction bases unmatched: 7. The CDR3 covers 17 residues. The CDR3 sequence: CASSPITGTGGTDTQYF. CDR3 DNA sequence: TGTGCCAGCTCACCGATTACCGGGACAGGGGGCACAGATACGCAGTATTTT.

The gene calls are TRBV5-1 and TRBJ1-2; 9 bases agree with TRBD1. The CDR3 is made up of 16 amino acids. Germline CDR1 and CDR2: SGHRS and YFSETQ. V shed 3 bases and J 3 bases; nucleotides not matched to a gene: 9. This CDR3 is CASSYSDRGEDYGYTF. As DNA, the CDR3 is TGCGCCAGCAGCTATTCGGACAGGGGAGAGGACTATGGCTACACCTTC.

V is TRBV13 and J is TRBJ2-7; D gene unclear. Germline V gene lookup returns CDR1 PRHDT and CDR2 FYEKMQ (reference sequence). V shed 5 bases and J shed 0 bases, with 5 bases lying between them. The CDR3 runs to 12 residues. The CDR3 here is CASSALSYEQYF. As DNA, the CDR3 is TGTGCCAGCAGCGCACTCTCCTACGAGCAGTACTTC.

As DNA, the CDR3 is TGTGCCAGCAGCTGGACAGTCTCTGGAAACACCATATATTTT. Translated, it gives CASSWTVSGNTIYF. The V gene is TRBV7-9, the J gene TRBJ1-3; D is possibly TRBD1 (6 bases). Per germline, CDR1 SEHNR and CDR2 FQNEAQ (reference sequence). With 4 bases removed from V and 0 bases from J, the gap between germline ends came to 7 bases. This CDR3 contains 14 residues.

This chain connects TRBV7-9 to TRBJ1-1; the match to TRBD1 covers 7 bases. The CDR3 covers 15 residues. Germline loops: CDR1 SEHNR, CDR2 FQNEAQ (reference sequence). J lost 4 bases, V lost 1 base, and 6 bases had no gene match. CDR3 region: CASSLVRGPRTEAFF. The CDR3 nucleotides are TGTGCCAGCAGCTTAGTTAGGGGGCCGCGCACTGAAGCTTTCTTT.

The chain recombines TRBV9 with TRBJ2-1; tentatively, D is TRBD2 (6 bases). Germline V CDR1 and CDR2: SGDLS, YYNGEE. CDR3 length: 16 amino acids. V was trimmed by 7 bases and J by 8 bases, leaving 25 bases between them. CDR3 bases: TGTGCCAGCGCGATGGGGGTGGAGGGGATGTTGGATGAGCAGTTCTTC. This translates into CASAMGVEGMLDEQFF.

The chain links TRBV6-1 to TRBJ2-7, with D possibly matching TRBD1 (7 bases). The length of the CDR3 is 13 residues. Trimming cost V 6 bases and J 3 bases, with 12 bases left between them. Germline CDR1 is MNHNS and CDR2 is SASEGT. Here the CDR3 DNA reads TGTGCCAGCAGACGCGGGACAGACTACGAGCAGTACTTC. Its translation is CASRRGTDYEQYF.

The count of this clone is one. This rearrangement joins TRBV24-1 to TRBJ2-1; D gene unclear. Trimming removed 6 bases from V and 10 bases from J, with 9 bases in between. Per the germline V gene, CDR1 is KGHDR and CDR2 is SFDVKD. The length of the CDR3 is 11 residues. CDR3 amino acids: CATSLGQEQFF. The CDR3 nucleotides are TGTGCCACCAGTCTTGGCCAGGAGCAGTTCTTC.